These 32 T cell receptor beta chains originate from one sample sequenced in a study of shared clonotypes between healthy human individuals. Cells designated naive CD8 were CD45RO-negative and were positively selected for CCR7, with terminally differentiated effector memory CD45RA+ cells excluded. Some clones are missing from TCRdb's copy, which holds only in-frame ones; the method was immunoSEQ multiplex PCR. The sample has about 2.2 million clones; just over 90% are singletons. Sequenced: naive CD8+ T cells from PBMCs. The source is a man in his late teens or twenties in good health. Some clones in this sample may be carry-over from other donors' samples.

The chain uses TRBV19 and TRBJ2-2; no clear D gene. The germline CDR1 and CDR2 sequences are LNHDA and SQIVND (reference sequence). Trimming cost V 0 bases and J 9 bases, with 14 bases left between them. The CDR3 has 15 residues. The DNA for the CDR3 is TGTGCCAGTAGTATAGATACCGGGCCCCACCGGGAGCTGTTTTTT. It yields the protein CASSIDTGPHRELFF.

Points on this clone: The same CDR3 can be traced to other DNA sequences in this sample. The V and J genes are TRBV7-9 and TRBJ2-2, with D uncertain. CDR1 and CDR2 (germline): SEHNR, FQNEAQ (reference sequence). The germline V and J ends were trimmed by 3 bases and 5 bases, with 7 bases remaining between them. CDR3 length: 13 amino acids. CDR3 residues: CASSLGSTGELFF. In DNA, the CDR3 is TGTGCCAGCAGCTTGGGGTCGACCGGGGAGCTGTTTTTT. The whole variable domain, filled in from reference TRBV7-9 and TRBJ2-2, reads DTGVSQNPRHKITKRGQNVTFRCDPISEHNRLYWYRQTLGQGPEFLTYFQNEAQLEKSRLLSDRFSAERPKGSFSTLEIQRTEQGDSAMYLCASSLGSTGELFFGEGSRLTVL.

The rearrangement joins TRBV19 to TRBJ2-7, with D possibly being TRBD1 (5 bases). The CDR3 is 13 residues long. Trimming stripped 5 bases from V and 5 bases from J, with 13 bases between. Germline V gene sequence: CDR1 LNHDA, CDR2 SQIVND (reference sequence). The CDR3 coding sequence is TGTGCCAGTAGTCCCACGACAGCTCACGAGCAGTACTTC. Translated: CASSPTTAHEQYF. Full variable domain (outside the CDR3, taken from reference TRBV19 and TRBJ2-7): DGGITQSPKYLFRKEGQNVTLSCEQNLNHDAMYWYRQDPGQGLRLIYYSQIVNDFQKGDIAEGYSVSREKKESFPLTVTSAQKNPTAFYLCASSPTTAHEQYFGPGTRLTVT.

A single count supports this clone. The genes are TRBV7-8 and TRBJ2-6; 11 nucleotides match TRBD2. Germline values: CDR1 SGHVS, CDR2 FQNEAQ. The ends lost 2 bases at V and 1 base at J; junction bases unmatched: 7. The CDR3 is made up of 19 amino acids. The CDR3 nucleotides read TGTGCCAGCAGCTTATCCCCCCTAGCGGGAGGTTCTGGGGCCAACGTCCTGACTTTC. This codes for CASSLSPLAGGSGANVLTF.

The chain couples TRBV29-1 to TRBJ2-5; 9 bases line up with TRBD1. The J call could be wrong; TRBJ2-7 is a better fit for the DNA end. Germline V gene lookup returns CDR1 SQVTM and CDR2 ANQGSEA. This CDR3 has 14 amino acids. The CDR3 reads CSVDAGQGLYEQYF. Here the CDR3 DNA reads TGCAGCGTTGACGCGGGACAGGGCCTCTACGAGCAGTACTTC.

The chain has TRBV27 and TRBJ1-5; tentative D call: TRBD1 (6 bases). The V end lost 4 bases, the J end lost 6 bases, and 13 bases lay between the germline ends. This CDR3 spans 14 amino acids. Germline assignment: CDR1 MNHEY and CDR2 SMNVEV (reference sequence). CDR3 in DNA: TGTGCCAGCAGTTCCCATACAGGGATTCAGCCCCAGCATTTT. Translation: CASSSHTGIQPQHF.

The chain joins TRBV7-9 to TRBJ2-3; D might be TRBD1 (6 bases). CDR3 length: 16 residues. CDR1 and CDR2 from the germline V gene are SEHNR and FQNEAQ (reference sequence). The V end was cut by 5 bases, the J end by 6 bases, with 21 bases between. CDR3 in amino acids: CASSGPGAGISDTQYF. CDR3 sequence (DNA): TGTGCCAGCAGCGGACCAGGGGCTGGGATTTCTGATACGCAGTATTTT.

This clone has just one count. V and J are TRBV19 and TRBJ2-7, with D perhaps matching TRBD2 (6 bases). V was pared by 4 bases and J by 3 bases, with 22 bases between. The CDR3 extends over 17 amino acids. Germline V CDR1 and CDR2: LNHDA, SQIVND (reference sequence). The CDR3: CASSTGEPTGVYYEQYF. CDR3 bases: TGTGCCAGTAGTACCGGGGAACCGACGGGGGTATACTACGAGCAGTACTTC.

The chain is built from TRBV6-5 and TRBJ1-2; D ambiguous. This CDR3 has 13 amino acids. Germline CDR1 reads MNHEY; CDR2 reads SVGAGI. Trimming took off 0 bases at V and 8 bases at J, with 10 bases between the two ends. CDR3 protein: CASSYSTGIGYTF. For the CDR3, the DNA is TGTGCCAGCAGTTACTCGACGGGGATCGGCTACACCTTC.

The V and J genes are TRBV5-8 and TRBJ2-1; 13 nucleotides align to TRBD2. J lost 8 bases, V lost 2 bases, and 7 bases had no gene match. This CDR3 is built from 16 residues. Germline CDR1 and CDR2: SGHTS and YDEGEE. CDR3 nucleotide sequence: TGTGCCAGCAGCTTAGGACTAGCGGGAGTCCCGGATGAGCAGTTCTTC. Translated: CASSLGLAGVPDEQFF.

V gene TRBV7-9 combines with J gene TRBJ1-1, with D possibly TRBD1 on 5 matching bases. CDR3 length equals 15 residues. Germline V CDR1 and CDR2: SEHNR, FQNEAQ (reference sequence). V was clipped by 2 bases and J by 3 bases, with 13 bases between them. This CDR3 is CASSLYAGMHTEAFF. The CDR3 DNA follows: TGTGCCAGCAGCTTATATGCAGGGATGCACACTGAAGCTTTCTTT.

This chain joins TRBV7-9 and TRBJ2-1; 7 nucleotides align to TRBD2. Germline V CDR1 and CDR2: SEHNR, FQNEAQ (reference sequence). CDR3 length equals 13 residues. The junction had 12 bases not matched to a gene; V was cut back by 11 bases and J by 8 bases. CDR3 bases: TGTGCCTTCCTCGGCGGGAGTATCGATGAGCAGTTCTTC. It yields the protein CAFLGGSIDEQFF.

CDR3 in amino acids: CASRLTIQGYEQYF. CDR3 DNA sequence: TGTGCCAGCAGGCTTACGATACAGGGTTACGAGCAGTACTTC. The chain employs TRBV27 and TRBJ2-7; possible D gene TRBD1, 6 bases. The CDR3 extends over 14 amino acids. Germline CDR1 is MNHEY and CDR2 is SMNVEV (reference sequence). Trimming removed 6 bases at V and 4 bases at J, with 16 bases between.

This chain links TRBV4-3 with TRBJ2-3; a possible D gene is TRBD1 (6 bases). The CDR3 spans 15 residues. Trimming shortened V by 4 bases and J by 6 bases, and 17 bases separated the two germline ends. In germline, CDR1 is LGHNA, CDR2 YSLEER. The CDR3 spells CASSRGTGQGDTQYF. CDR3 sequence (DNA): TGCGCCAGCAGCCGAGGGACCGGCCAGGGGGATACGCAGTATTTT.

V usage is TRBV5-1 and J usage is TRBJ2-2; 11 nucleotides match TRBD2. The germline CDR1 and CDR2 sequences are SGHRS and YFSETQ. CDR3 length equals 16 residues. J gave up 4 bases and V 4 bases, and 6 bases lay outside the gene matches. The CDR3 DNA reads TGCGCCAGCAGCCCTCTAGCGGGAGGAAGCACCGGGGAGCTGTTTTTT. Translated: CASSPLAGGSTGELFF.

This chain links TRBV5-4 with TRBJ1-1, with D unclear. The CDR3 has 15 amino acids. Trimming pared 4 bases from V and 8 bases from J, leaving 21 bases between. Germline loops: CDR1 SGHNT, CDR2 YYREEE (reference sequence). CDR3 DNA sequence: TGTGCCAGCAGCCTGGTCCCCGAATCGTGGAAAGAAGCTTTCTTT. Its translation is CASSLVPESWKEAFF.

This rearrangement joins TRBV7-2 to TRBJ2-3; 9 bases map to TRBD1. Per the germline V gene, CDR1 is SGHTA and CDR2 is FQGNSA. The trim removed 5 bases at V and 1 base at J, leaving 7 bases unmatched. The CDR3 spans 16 residues. CDR3 loop: CASSNTRDRGTDTQYF. The CDR3, as DNA: TGTGCCAGCAGCAATACCCGGGACAGGGGCACAGATACGCAGTATTTT.

J is TRBJ1-1 and V is TRBV6-5; perhaps TRBD1 as D (5 bases). Trimming removed 10 bases from V and 1 base from J, with 7 bases in between. Germline lookup yields CDR1 MNHEY and CDR2 SVGAGI. The CDR3 totals 11 residues. CDR3 nucleotides: TGTGCCACCGGGGCGAACACTGAAGCTTTCTTT. Translation: CATGANTEAFF.

This chain joins TRBV28 and TRBJ2-1; 14 positions match TRBD2. After removal of 6 bases from V and 9 bases from J, the junction contained 16 bases not matched to a gene. This CDR3 has 18 residues. The germline V gene encodes CDR1 MDHEN and CDR2 SYDVKM. CDR3 DNA: TGTGCCAGCAGCCGAACTAAGGGACTAGCGGGAGAGTTCGGTGAGCAGTTCTTC. This translates into CASSRTKGLAGEFGEQFF. The full variable domain, in which reference TRBV28 and TRBJ2-1 provide the parts outside the CDR3, is DVKVTQSSRYLVKRTGEKVFLECVQDMDHENMFWYRQDPGLGLRLIYFSYDVKMKEKGDIPEGYSVSREKKERFSLILESASTNQTSMYLCASSRTKGLAGEFGEQFFGPGTRLTVL.

The V gene is TRBV9, the J gene TRBJ1-1; D is unclear. CDR1 SGDLS and CDR2 YYNGEE come from the germline V gene. The CDR3 totals 15 residues. Trimming took off 5 bases at V and 5 bases at J, with 19 bases between the two ends. DNA of the CDR3: TGTGCCAGCAGTGTACCTGAGGGAAGCCTTACTGAAGCTTTCTTT. This codes for CASSVPEGSLTEAFF.

V gene TRBV2 combines with J gene TRBJ2-7, with 10 bases that match TRBD2. J gave up 0 bases and V 6 bases, and 2 bases lay outside the gene matches. Looked up from germline, CDR1 is SNHLY and CDR2 is FYNNEI. The CDR3 is made up of 14 amino acids. The CDR3 DNA reads TGTGCCAGCAGGGTAGCGGGAGGCTCCTACGAGCAGTACTTC. This sequence encodes CASRVAGGSYEQYF.

The chain is built from TRBV27 and TRBJ2-7; D not resolved. Trimming cost V 5 bases and J 2 bases, with 13 bases left between them. Germline values: CDR1 MNHEY, CDR2 SMNVEV (reference sequence). CDR3 length: 14 amino acids. CDR3 sequence (DNA): TGTGCCAGCAGTCCCCTTGAGGCCCCCTACGAGCAGTACTTC. This encodes CASSPLEAPYEQYF.

This chain connects TRBV2 to TRBJ2-5; possibly TRBD2 for D (6 bases). The CDR3 is made up of 17 amino acids. Per the germline V gene, CDR1 is SNHLY and CDR2 is FYNNEI. Trimming took 5 bases from V and 1 from J, leaving 20 bases between them. Here the CDR3 DNA reads TGTGCCAGCAGTCCCCAGGGAGGAATACCCGTCCAAGAGACCCAGTACTTC. Protein: CASSPQGGIPVQETQYF.

The J gene is TRBJ2-2, the V gene TRBV15; D possibly corresponds to TRBD2 (6 bases). CDR1 and CDR2 from the germline V gene are LNHNV and YYDKDF (reference sequence). Deletions cut 1 base from V and 0 bases from J, with 12 bases between. The CDR3 runs 17 residues. The CDR3 nucleotides read TGTGCCACCAGCAGAGGGAGGGGAACAGCGAACACCGGGGAGCTGTTTTTT. Its translation is CATSRGRGTANTGELFF.

The rearrangement uses TRBV4-3 and TRBJ2-7, with D tentatively TRBD2 (6 bases). V dropped 3 bases and J dropped 5 bases, with 14 bases sitting between them. Germline CDR1 is LGHNA and CDR2 is YSLEER. The CDR3 contains 14 residues. CDR3 DNA: TGCGCCAGCAGCCACGTCGGGAGTGCCCACGAGCAGTACTTC. Translating gives CASSHVGSAHEQYF.

The rearrangement links TRBV13 to TRBJ1-1; D perhaps matches TRBD1 (6 bases). CDR1 is PRHDT, CDR2 FYEKMQ, per germline (reference sequence). The CDR3 is 16 amino acids. Trimming took off 3 bases at V and 1 base at J, with 15 bases between the two ends. CDR3 protein: CASSLGGHRANTEAFF. In DNA, the CDR3 is TGTGCCAGCAGCTTGGGGGGCCACAGGGCGAACACTGAAGCTTTCTTT.

The chain has TRBV7-2 and TRBJ2-5; perhaps TRBD2 as D (6 bases). This CDR3 is built from 13 residues. Germline-derived CDR1 and CDR2 are SGHTA and FQGNSA. The CDR3 DNA reads as TGTGGGAGGGGACCGCCGGCCCAAGAGACCCAGTACTTC. Its translation: CGRGPPAQETQYF.

The chain carries TRBV10-1 and TRBJ1-5, with D uncertain. V dropped 3 bases and J dropped 5 bases, with 5 bases sitting between them. The CDR3 sequence is 12 residues long. Germline loops: CDR1 WNHNN, CDR2 SYGVQD (reference sequence). The CDR3 DNA sequence: TGCGCCAGCAGTGATTGGGATCAGCCCCAGCATTTT. It translates to CASSDWDQPQHF.

This chain joins TRBV11-1 and TRBJ2-7; a possible D gene is TRBD1 (6 bases). V dropped 5 bases and J dropped 2 bases, with 13 bases sitting between them. The CDR3 loop spans 14 amino acids. Germline CDR1 SGHAT, CDR2 FQDESV (reference sequence). CDR3 bases: TGTGCCAGCAGCGTCCCCTCAGGGGCCTACGAGCAGTACTTC. It specifies CASSVPSGAYEQYF.

The chain uses TRBV9 and TRBJ2-7; 12 bases map to TRBD2. In germline, CDR1 is SGDLS, CDR2 YYNGEE. The V gene end was trimmed by 1 base and the J gene end by 4 bases; junction bases not matched to a gene: 0. The CDR3 totals 14 residues. CDR3 in amino acids: CASSVLAGGYEQYF. CDR3 DNA: TGTGCCAGCAGCGTACTAGCGGGAGGGTACGAGCAGTACTTC.

The V call is TRBV13, the J call TRBJ2-1; 13 nucleotides align to TRBD2. The CDR3 loop spans 19 amino acids. Germline V gene data show CDR1 as PRHDT and CDR2 as FYEKMQ (reference sequence). V shed 0 bases and J 10 bases; nucleotides not matched to a gene: 15. CDR3 residues: CASSLGLTSGRMGGGEQFF. CDR3 in DNA: TGTGCCAGCAGCTTAGGCCTGACTAGCGGGAGGATGGGGGGAGGGGAGCAGTTCTTC.

The chain couples TRBV27 to TRBJ2-1, with 7 bases lining up with TRBD2. CDR3 length: 15 residues. The junction had 9 bases not matched to a gene; V was cut back by 2 bases and J by 8 bases. Germline V gene sequence: CDR1 MNHEY, CDR2 SMNVEV (reference sequence). The CDR3 region is CASSLVAGELYEQFF. The CDR3 DNA is TGTGCCAGCAGTTTAGTGGCGGGGGAACTTTATGAGCAGTTCTTC.